This T cell receptor (beta chain) was identified in a study of CD8 T cells in Susac syndrome. This clonotype was counted only a few times. Random hexamers served to reverse transcribe about 0.45 to 1 ug RNA. TCRdb passed the immunoSEQ multiplex PCR reads through MiXCR, listing each CDR3 protein once. Found here are hundreds of thousands of distinct CDR3 sequences, around 93% of them singletons; the top ten hold approximately 0.072%. Germline V gives CDR1 LNHDA, CDR2 SQIVND (reference sequence). This CDR3 contains 16 residues. V lost 5 bases, J lost 2 bases, and 19 bases lay in between. Sequenced input: CD4+ T cells from PBMCs. This sequence originates from a human donor with multiple sclerosis. The chain links TRBV19 to TRBJ2-7, with a possible D match to TRBD2 (6 bases). In DNA, the CDR3 is TGTGCCAGTAGTCCCGCTGTCGGGGGAACTACCTACGAGCAGTACTTC. This translates into CASSPAVGGTTYEQYF.